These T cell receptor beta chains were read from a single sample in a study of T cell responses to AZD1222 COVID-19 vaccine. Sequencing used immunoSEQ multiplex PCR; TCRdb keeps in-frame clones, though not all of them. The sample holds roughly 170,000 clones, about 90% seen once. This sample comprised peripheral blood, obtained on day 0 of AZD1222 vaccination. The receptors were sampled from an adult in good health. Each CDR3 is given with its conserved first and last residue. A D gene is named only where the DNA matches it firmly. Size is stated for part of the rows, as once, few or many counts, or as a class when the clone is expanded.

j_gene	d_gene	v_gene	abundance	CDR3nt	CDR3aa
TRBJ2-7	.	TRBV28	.	TGTGCCAGCAGCCTCTCACCGGACCCCGACCACGAGCAGTACTTC	CASSLSPDPDHEQYF
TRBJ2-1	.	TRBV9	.	TGTGCCAGCAGCGTTGTACCCCGACCCGACAATGAGCAGTTCTTC	CASSVVPRPDNEQFF
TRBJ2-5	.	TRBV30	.	TGTGCCTGGGAACTAGCCGAGACCCAGTACTTC	CAWELAETQYF
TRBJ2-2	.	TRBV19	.	TGTGCCAGTAGTCTTCTGGGGAACACCGGGGAGCTGTTTTTT	CASSLLGNTGELFF
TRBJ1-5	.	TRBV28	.	TGTGCCAGCTGTCTGGGGGGAAACAATCAGCCCCAGCATTTT	CASCLGGNNQPQHF
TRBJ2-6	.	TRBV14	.	TGTGCCAGCAGCCAAGAATCGACATGGCCCTCTGGGGCCAACGTCCTGACTTTC	CASSQESTWPSGANVLTF
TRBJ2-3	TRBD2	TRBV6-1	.	TGTGCCAGCAGTGAAGCGGTCATCATCAAACCAGCGGGGGAATCCGGGACGCAGTATTTT	CASSEAVIIKPAGESGTQYF
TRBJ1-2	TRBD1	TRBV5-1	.	TGCGCCAGCAGCTTCGGACAGGGGGCTAACTATGGCTACACCTTC	CASSFGQGANYGYTF
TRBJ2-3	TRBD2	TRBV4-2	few	TGTGCCAGCAGCCAAGCTCACGGGGGGACGATGAATACGCAGTATTTT	CASSQAHGGTMNTQYF
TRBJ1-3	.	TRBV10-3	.	TGTGCCATCAGTGAAATGGGGGAAGGGGACACCATATATTTT	CAISEMGEGDTIYF
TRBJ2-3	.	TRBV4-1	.	TGCGCCAGCAGCCAAGATCCGTCAGGGCTAAGGCAAGATACGCAGTATTTT	CASSQDPSGLRQDTQYF
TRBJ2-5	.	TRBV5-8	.	TGTGCCAGCAGCCCACCGGGAGCGCAAGAGACCCAGTACTTC	CASSPPGAQETQYF
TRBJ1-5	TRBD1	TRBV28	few	TGTGCCAGCAGTTTATCCGACAGGGTAGGTCAGCCCCAGCATTTT	CASSLSDRVGQPQHF
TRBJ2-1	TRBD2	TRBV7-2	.	TGTGCCAGCAGCCTATTACTAGCGGGGGGCGTCCATGAGCAGTTCTTC	CASSLLLAGGVHEQFF
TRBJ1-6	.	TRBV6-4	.	TGTGCCAGCAGTGACGGGGACGGACATTCACCCCTCCACTTT	CASSDGDGHSPLHF
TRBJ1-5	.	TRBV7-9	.	TGTGCCAGCAGCCCGGACGGCAATCAGCCCCAGCATTTT	CASSPDGNQPQHF
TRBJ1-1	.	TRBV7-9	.	TGTGCCAGCAGCCCCTTCGGGATGGCGAACACTGAAGCTTTCTTT	CASSPFGMANTEAFF
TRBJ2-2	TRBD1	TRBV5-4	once	TGTGCCAGCAGCCAGGGACAGGGTGGGCACACCGGGGAGCTGTTTTTT	CASSQGQGGHTGELFF
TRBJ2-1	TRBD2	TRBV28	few	TGTGCCAGCAGTCCACCTAGCGGGGGGGCGAATGAGCAGTTCTTC	CASSPPSGGANEQFF
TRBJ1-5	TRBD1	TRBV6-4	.	TGTGCCAGCAGCCCGACAGGGGGCGGCAATCAGCCCCAGCATTTT	CASSPTGGGNQPQHF
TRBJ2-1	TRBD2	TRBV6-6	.	TGTGCCAGCAGTTACTCGAGCGGGGGGGCGACTAATGAGCAGTTCTTC	CASSYSSGGATNEQFF
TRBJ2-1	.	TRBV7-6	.	TGTGCCAGCAGCTTAGCGTGGAGAGGTAGCAATGAGCAGTTCTTC	CASSLAWRGSNEQFF
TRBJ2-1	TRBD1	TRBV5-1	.	TGCGCCAGCAGCCCGACAGGGTTGAATCCCTACAATGAGCAGTTCTTC	CASSPTGLNPYNEQFF
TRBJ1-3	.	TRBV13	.	TGTGCCAGCAGTGGGACCGTGAAGAGGCCTGGAAACACCATATATTTT	CASSGTVKRPGNTIYF
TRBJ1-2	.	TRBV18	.	TGTGCCAGCTCACCACCTACGTCAGACTATGGCTACACCTTC	CASSPPTSDYGYTF
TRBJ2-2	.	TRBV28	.	TGTGCCAGCAGTCCCTCCCCGACCGGGGAGCTGTTTTTT	CASSPSPTGELFF
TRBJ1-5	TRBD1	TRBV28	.	TGTGCCAGCAGTTTATTTGGGACAGGGATCGGCAATCAGCCCCAGCATTTT	CASSLFGTGIGNQPQHF
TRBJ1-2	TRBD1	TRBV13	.	TGTGCCAGCAGCCCCCGGACAGGGATCGGTGGCTACACCTTC	CASSPRTGIGGYTF
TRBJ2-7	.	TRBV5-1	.	TGCGCCAGCACCACCGGTCGGGACGAGCAGTACTTC	CASTTGRDEQYF
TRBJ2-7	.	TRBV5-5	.	TGTGCCAGCAGCTTGGGGTCCGTAGGTTACGAGCAGTACTTC	CASSLGSVGYEQYF
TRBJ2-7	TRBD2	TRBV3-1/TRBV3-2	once	TGTGCCAGCAGCACCCGACTAGCAATACTGTACGAGCAGTACTTC	CASSTRLAILYEQYF
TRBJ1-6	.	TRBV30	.	TGTGCCTGGAGTCTCGGCAGGGGTAATTCACCCCTCCACTTT	CAWSLGRGNSPLHF
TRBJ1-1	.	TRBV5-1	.	TGCGCCAGCAGCTTGGTGGCAGGGGAGAACACTGAAGCTTTCTTT	CASSLVAGENTEAFF
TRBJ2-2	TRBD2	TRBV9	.	TGTGCCAGCAGCGTCGTGGCGGGGGGTAACACCGGGGAGCTGTTTTTT	CASSVVAGGNTGELFF
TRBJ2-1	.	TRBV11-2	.	TGTGCCAGCAGCTTCGAAACAGGGTCAAATGAGCAGTTCTTC	CASSFETGSNEQFF
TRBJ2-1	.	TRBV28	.	TGTGCCAGCAGTTTATCGGCCGGCCCCTACAATGAGCAGTTCTTC	CASSLSAGPYNEQFF
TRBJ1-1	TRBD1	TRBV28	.	TGTGCCAGCAGTTCGCCGCAGGGGGCGAGAACTGAAGCTTTCTTT	CASSSPQGARTEAFF
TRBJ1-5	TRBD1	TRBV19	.	TGTGCCAGTACCCTGCTCAGCGGGACAGGGGGTCAGCCCCAGCATTTT	CASTLLSGTGGQPQHF
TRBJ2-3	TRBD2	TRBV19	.	TGTGCCAGTAGTACGACTAGCGGGGGTCTGAGCACAGATACGCAGTATTTT	CASSTTSGGLSTDTQYF
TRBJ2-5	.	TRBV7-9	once	TGTGCCAGCAGTTCGCGAGGGCCAGAGACCCAGTACTTC	CASSSRGPETQYF
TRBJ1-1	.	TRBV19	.	TGTGCCAGTACTTGGGACGTGAACACTGAAGCTTTCTTT	CASTWDVNTEAFF
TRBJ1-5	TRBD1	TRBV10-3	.	TGTGCCATCAGGCCGGGACAGCACGAGGATCAGCCCCAGCATTTT	CAIRPGQHEDQPQHF
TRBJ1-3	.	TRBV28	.	TGTGCCAGCAGTTCCCTACGGACGCTCAGCTCTGGAAACACCATATATTTT	CASSSLRTLSSGNTIYF